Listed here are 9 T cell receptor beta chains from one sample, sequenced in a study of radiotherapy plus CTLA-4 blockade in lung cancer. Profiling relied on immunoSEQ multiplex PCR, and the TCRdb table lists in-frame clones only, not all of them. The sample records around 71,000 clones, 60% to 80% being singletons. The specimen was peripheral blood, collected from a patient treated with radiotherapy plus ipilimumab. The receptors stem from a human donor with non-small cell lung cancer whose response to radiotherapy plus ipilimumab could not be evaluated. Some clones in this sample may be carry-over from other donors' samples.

CDR3 amino acids: CASSLGRGGRETQYF. As DNA, the CDR3 is TGCGCCAGCAGCTTGGGTCGGGGGGGCAGGGAGACCCAGTACTTC. The chain recombines TRBV5-1 with TRBJ2-5, with TRBD2 identical over 8 bases. Germline V gene data show CDR1 as SGHRS and CDR2 as YFSETQ. V shed 0 bases and J 5 bases; nucleotides not matched to a gene: 6. There are 15 residues in the CDR3. The full variable domain, its missing parts supplied by reference TRBV5-1 and TRBJ2-5, is KAGVTQTPRYLIKTRGQQVTLSCSPISGHRSVSWYQQTPGQGLQFLFEYFSETQRNKGNFPGRFSGRQFSNSRSEMNVSTLELGDSALYLCASSLGRGGRETQYFGPGTRLLVL.

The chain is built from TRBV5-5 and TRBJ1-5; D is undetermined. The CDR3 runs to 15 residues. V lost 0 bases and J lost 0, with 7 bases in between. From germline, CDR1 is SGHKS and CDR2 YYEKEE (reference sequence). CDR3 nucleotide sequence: TGTGCCAGCAGCTTGGTCGGGATTAGCAATCAGCCCCAGCATTTT. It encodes CASSLVGISNQPQHF.

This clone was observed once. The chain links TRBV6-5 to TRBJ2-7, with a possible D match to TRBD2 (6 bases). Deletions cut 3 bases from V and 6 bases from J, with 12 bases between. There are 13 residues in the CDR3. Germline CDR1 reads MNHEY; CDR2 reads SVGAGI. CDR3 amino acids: CASSYLRGVEQYF. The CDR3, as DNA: TGTGCCAGCAGTTATCTGCGGGGAGTCGAGCAGTACTTC.

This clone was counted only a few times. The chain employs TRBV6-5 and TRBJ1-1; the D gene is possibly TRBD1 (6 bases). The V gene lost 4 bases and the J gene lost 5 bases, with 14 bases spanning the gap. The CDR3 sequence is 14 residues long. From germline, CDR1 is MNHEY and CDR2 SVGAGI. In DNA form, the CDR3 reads TGTGCCAGCAGTTTCGACCACACAGGGACTGAAGCTTTCTTT. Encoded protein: CASSFDHTGTEAFF.

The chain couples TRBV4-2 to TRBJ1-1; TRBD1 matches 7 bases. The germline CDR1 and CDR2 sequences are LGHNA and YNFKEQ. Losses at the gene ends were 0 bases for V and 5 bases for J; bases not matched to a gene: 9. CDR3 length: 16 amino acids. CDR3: CASSQDQARGQTEAFF. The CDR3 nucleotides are TGTGCCAGCAGCCAAGACCAAGCTAGGGGGCAGACTGAAGCTTTCTTT.

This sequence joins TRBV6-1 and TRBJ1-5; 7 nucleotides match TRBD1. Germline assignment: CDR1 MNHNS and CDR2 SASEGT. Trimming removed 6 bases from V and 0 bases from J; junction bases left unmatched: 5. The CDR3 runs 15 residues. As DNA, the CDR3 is TGTGCCAGCAGGCTCGGGACAGATAGCAATCAGCCCCAGCATTTT. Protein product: CASRLGTDSNQPQHF.

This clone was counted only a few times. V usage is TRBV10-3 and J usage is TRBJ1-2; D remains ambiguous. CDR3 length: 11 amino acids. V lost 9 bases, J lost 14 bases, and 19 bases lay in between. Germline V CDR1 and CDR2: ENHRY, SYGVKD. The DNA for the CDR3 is TGTGCCATAGCGGGAGGACTGCCATTGACCTTC. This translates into CAIAGGLPLTF.

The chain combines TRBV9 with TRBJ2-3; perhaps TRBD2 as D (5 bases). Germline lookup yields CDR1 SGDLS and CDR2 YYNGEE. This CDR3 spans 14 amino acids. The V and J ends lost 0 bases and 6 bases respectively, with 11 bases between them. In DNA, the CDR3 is TGTGCCAGCAGCGTAGACGGACTCTCCGATACGCAGTATTTT. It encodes CASSVDGLSDTQYF.

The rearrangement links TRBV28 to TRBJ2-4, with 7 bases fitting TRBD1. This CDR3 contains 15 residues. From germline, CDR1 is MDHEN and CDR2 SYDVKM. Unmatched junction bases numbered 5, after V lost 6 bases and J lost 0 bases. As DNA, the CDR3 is TGTGCCAGCAGCCCGGGACAGCTAGCCAAAAACATTCAGTACTTC. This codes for CASSPGQLAKNIQYF. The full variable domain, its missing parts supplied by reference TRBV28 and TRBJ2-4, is DVKVTQSSRYLVKRTGEKVFLECVQDMDHENMFWYRQDPGLGLRLIYFSYDVKMKEKGDIPEGYSVSREKKERFSLILESASTNQTSMYLCASSPGQLAKNIQYFGAGTRLSVL.